The present T cell receptor beta chain was sequenced within a study of OX40 agonist ivuxolimab in advanced cancers. The repertoire was sequenced with immunoSEQ multiplex PCR; TCRdb's copy has only in-frame clones and lacks some. Here the sample spans some 83,000 clones, roughly 86% being singletons. The junction had 20 bases not matched to a gene; V was cut back by 3 bases and J by 8 bases. From germline, CDR1 is KGHSH and CDR2 LQKENI. This CDR3 has 19 amino acids. The source is an adult with an advanced solid tumor such as melanoma, head and neck, liver or kidney cancer. The sample was CD4+ or CD8+ T cells sorted from blood, taken in a trial of the OX40 agonist ivuxolimab. This chain joins TRBV18 and TRBJ2-2; 8 bases are shared with TRBD1. The CDR3 DNA reads TGTGCCAGCTCACCTGTTACGGGCGGCGGACAGGGCAGTGCTGGGGAGCTGTTTTTT. This encodes CASSPVTGGGQGSAGELFF.